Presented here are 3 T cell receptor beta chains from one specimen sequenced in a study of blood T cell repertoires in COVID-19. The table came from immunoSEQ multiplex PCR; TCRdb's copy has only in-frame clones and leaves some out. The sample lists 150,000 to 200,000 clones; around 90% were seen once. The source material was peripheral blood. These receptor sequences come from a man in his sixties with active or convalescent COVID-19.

The CDR3 DNA is TGCGCCAGCAGCTTGGCGCCCCAGAACAATGAGCAGTTCTTC. It yields the protein CASSLAPQNNEQFF. This chain connects TRBV5-1 to TRBJ2-1; no definite D call. The germline V gene encodes CDR1 SGHRS and CDR2 YFSETQ. V shed 0 bases and J shed 5 bases, with 9 bases lying between them. The CDR3 extends over 14 amino acids. Filled out from reference TRBV5-1 and TRBJ2-1, the complete variable domain reads KAGVTQTPRYLIKTRGQQVTLSCSPISGHRSVSWYQQTPGQGLQFLFEYFSETQRNKGNFPGRFSGRQFSNSRSEMNVSTLELGDSALYLCASSLAPQNNEQFFGPGTRLTVL.

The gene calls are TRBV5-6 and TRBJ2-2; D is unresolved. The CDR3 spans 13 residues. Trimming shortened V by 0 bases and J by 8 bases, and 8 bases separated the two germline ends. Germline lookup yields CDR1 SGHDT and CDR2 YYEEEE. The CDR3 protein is CASSLAQAGELFF. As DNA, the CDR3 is TGTGCCAGCAGCTTGGCCCAGGCGGGGGAGCTGTTTTTT. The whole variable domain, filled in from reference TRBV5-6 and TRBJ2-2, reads DAGVTQSPTHLIKTRGQQVTLRCSPKSGHDTVSWYQQALGQGPQFIFQYYEEEERQRGNFPDRFSGHQFPNYSSELNVNALLLGDSALYLCASSLAQAGELFFGEGSRLTVL.

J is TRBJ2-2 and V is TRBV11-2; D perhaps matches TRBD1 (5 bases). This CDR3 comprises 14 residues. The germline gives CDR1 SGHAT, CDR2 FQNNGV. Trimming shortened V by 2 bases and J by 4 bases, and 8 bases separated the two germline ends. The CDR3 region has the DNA TGTGCCAGCAGCTTATCTGGGGCCACCGGGGAGCTGTTTTTT. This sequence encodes CASSLSGATGELFF.